This T cell receptor (beta chain) was profiled in a study of CD8+ T cells in alopecia areata (dated by TCRdb to 2017 to 2018). Regarding the study in general: Treated patients were enrolled in an open-label pilot trial of oral tofacitinib at 5 to 10 mg twice daily for moderate-to-severe alopecia areata. Patients received tofacitinib for 6 to 18 months and were then followed off drug for 6 months to check for delayed response and recurrence. For the treated patients, the SALT score, which quantifies what percentage of scalp surface area is affected, served as the measure of disease severity. In both human patients and the C3H/HeJ mouse model, the study applied high-throughput TCRbeta sequencing to look at T cell clonal expansion in alopecia areata. In humans, TCRbeta sequencing was performed on scalp tissue and on sorted CD4+ and CD8+ peripheral blood T cells from healthy controls and from patients with patchy or totalis/universalis alopecia areata. Biopsies were taken from tofacitinib-treated patients at baseline and again at 4 and 24 weeks into treatment, and several of those patients also had a later scalp biopsy. Clonality in the scalp was compared among normal scalp (n=4), patchy alopecia areata scalp (n=8), and alopecia totalis/universalis scalp (n=8). RNA was obtained with the PAXgene miRNA kit for fixed scalp, the miRNeasy kit for PBMCs, and the RNeasy kit for mouse skin. TCRbeta CDR3 regions were amplified by immunoSEQ multiplex PCR using 35 Vbeta forward and 13 Jbeta reverse primers.

The germline V gene specifies MGHRA as CDR1 and YSYEKL as CDR2. Trimming takes 4 bases off V and 1 base off J; junction bases not matched to a gene: 5. The CDR3 numbers 18 residues from cysteine through phenylalanine. Only the CDR3 DNA stays, 54 bases, in frame from base 1. The research as a whole found: Because the treated cohort was small and included a single nonresponder, larger studies are needed to assess links between baseline CD8+ expansion and response. Scalp clonality and the number of expanded CD8+ clones among the top 100 scalp clones were significantly decreased by tofacitinib. Resident alphabeta T cells in normal human skin are also sequenced, complicating scalp TCR repertoire analysis, unlike mouse skin dominated by gammadelta T cells. Many expanded lesional clones were found to persist in scalp and blood during tofacitinib treatment, and relapse after treatment cessation may be partly explained by this persistence. Compared with normal scalp, lesional scalp, particularly in alopecia totalis/universalis, had higher clonality and more expanded CD8+ clones, which suggests antigenic drive. Shared TCR sequences between patients were less evident than in mice, which may be partly attributable to HLA diversity in the patient population.

The method was the immunoSEQ multiplex PCR assay. To provide template for TCR sequencing, every sample had RNA extracted and reverse transcribed into cDNA. SuperScript III was used for first-strand cDNA synthesis, primed with a 2:1 mix of oligo-dT and random hexamers. A synthetic immune receptor repertoire was used to gauge amplification bias, and whatever bias remained was removed computationally. Per the source publication's procedure: Raw reads were preprocessed to remove errors, and CDR3 was defined according to IMGT conventions as the region from the conserved cysteine to phenylalanine. Clonality was computed by normalizing Shannon entropy by log2 of the number of productive unique TCRs and subtracting the result from 1. Scalp TCRbeta sequences were cross-referenced with sorted blood CD4 and CD8 repertoires so that the CD4 or CD8 identity of scalp clones could be inferred. The immuneACCESS repertoire file appears here via TCRdb, limited to in-frame rearrangements. These files lack a portion of the clones; in checked studies, under half of the deficit traces to unresolved V genes, and the cause of the others is not known. Clonal size and the V and J genes are those of that table, whereas D and trimming came from the DNA. Within this sample are a few hundred thousand clones, with less than 45% of them counted one time only. Of the sample, 0.48% falls within the top ten clones.

Regarding this clone: Its antigen specificity is not known. Qualities for individual bases were not recorded, and no much larger clone is one base off.

The intended sense of this specimen's treatment or condition label: oral pan-JAK inhibitor, 5-10 mg twice daily. Lesional scalp punch biopsies and peripheral blood were obtained from alopecia areata patients. After PBMCs were isolated by density centrifugation and stained for CD3, CD4 and CD8, a FACSAria was used to sort CD4+ and CD8+ T cells. Sequences were derived from CD4+ T cells sorted from blood, sampled between weeks 30 and 35, from a patient treated with tofacitinib. The rearranged chain carries TRBV4-1 and TRBJ2-4; TRBD2 agrees with 15 junctional bases. The TCR originated in a human donor with alopecia areata. The CDR3 in this case is CASSLGLAGGIAKNIQYF. In nucleotides, the sequence is TGCGCCAGCAGCCTCGGACTAGCGGGGGGGATCGCCAAAAACATTCAGTACTTC.